Reported below is one T cell receptor (beta chain). The data were obtained in a study of blood T cells in healthy people across ages. A second 7 to 11 cycle PCR used barcoded and J-beta primers. TCRdb itself ran the 5' RACE reads through MiXCR, one entry per CDR3 protein. The sample has some 850,000 distinct CDR3 sequences, about 26% seen once. CDR1 is SNHLY and CDR2 is FYNNEI in the germline V gene. There are 15 residues in the CDR3. Trimming took 2 bases from V and 7 from J, leaving 15 bases between them. The sample also formed part of further work on T cells of mothers and their children. From that second work: Healthy Caucasian mothers, three in number, and their six children were the donors. It was observed that no persistent microchimeric T cell clones could be detected.

The specimen was blood. The receptor comes from a boy under 18 in good health. The chain carries TRBV2 and TRBJ2-1; D assignment may be TRBD1 or TRBD2 (5 bases each). The CDR3 region is CASSESEAGSNEQFF. In DNA form, the CDR3 reads TGTGCCAGCAGTGAATCAGAGGCAGGGAGTAATGAGCAGTTCTTC.